Listed below are T cell receptor beta chains from one sample, sequenced in a study of CD8 T cells in ankylosing spondylitis. TCRdb analysed the 5' RACE reads with MiXCR anew, one entry per CDR3 protein. The data hold about 540,000 distinct CDR3 sequences, with approximately 12% observed a single time. The material sequenced was blood, either unsorted or a sorted T cell fraction (not recorded which). The receptors were sampled from a male donor with ankylosing spondylitis. CDR3s include the opening cysteine and the closing phenylalanine or tryptophan. D genes are given only for firm matches. Some rows have no size entry. The others give once, few or many, or a class for an expanded clone.

j_gene,d_gene,abundance,v_gene,CDR3aa,CDR3nt
TRBJ1-1,TRBD1,few,TRBV27,CASSKWTGGNTEAFF,TGTGCCAGCAGTAAATGGACAGGGGGGAACACTGAAGCTTTCTTT
TRBJ2-2,NA,NA,TRBV5-6,CASSFDIFTGELFF,TGTGCCAGCAGTTTCGACATTTTCACCGGGGAGCTGTTTTTT
TRBJ2-5,NA,few,TRBV12-5,CASGQNWGRGAQETQYF,TGTGCTAGTGGACAAAATTGGGGGAGGGGGGCCCAAGAGACCCAGTACTTC
TRBJ1-1,NA,NA,TRBV5-1,CASSLVVGTEAFF,TGCGCCAGCAGCTTGGTGGTGGGCACTGAAGCTTTCTTT
TRBJ1-2,TRBD1,NA,TRBV7-9,CASSTSTGVPYGYTF,TGTGCCAGCAGCACGTCGACAGGGGTGCCTTATGGCTACACCTTC
TRBJ1-1,NA,NA,TRBV5-5,CASSLRPSNTEAFF,TGTGCCAGCAGCTTGCGACCCTCGAACACTGAAGCTTTCTTT
TRBJ1-1,NA,NA,TRBV5-1,CASSHDFNTEAFF,TGCGCCAGCAGCCACGATTTTAATACTGAAGCTTTCTTT
TRBJ2-1,TRBD2,many,TRBV3-1,CASSQSKSGLAGGMSYNEQFF,TGTGCCAGCAGCCAATCAAAATCGGGACTAGCGGGAGGTATGTCCTACAATGAGCAGTTCTTC
TRBJ2-5,NA,few,TRBV6-5,CASSYFGLKETQYF,TGTGCCAGCAGTTACTTTGGGCTAAAAGAGACCCAGTACTTC
TRBJ2-3,TRBD2,few,TRBV29-1,CSVEGTSDTGDTQYF,TGCAGCGTTGAAGGGACTAGCGACACAGGAGATACGCAGTATTTT
TRBJ2-1,TRBD2,few,TRBV24-1,CATSAQGGVKGHEQFF,TGTGCCACCAGTGCCCAGGGAGGGGTGAAAGGCCATGAGCAGTTCTTC
TRBJ1-1,NA,NA,TRBV30,CAWKGTSGAEAFF,TGTGCCTGGAAAGGGACTTCAGGGGCTGAAGCTTTCTTT
TRBJ1-5,TRBD1,few,TRBV18,CASSLGTADQPQHF,TGTGCCAGCTCACTAGGGACAGCGGATCAGCCCCAGCATTTT
TRBJ1-2,NA,NA,TRBV4-2,CASSQEFGSTWGYGYTF,TGTGCCAGCAGCCAAGAATTCGGCTCTACTTGGGGCTATGGCTACACCTTC
TRBJ2-7,NA,NA,TRBV18,CASSLDGSASYEQYF,TGTGCCAGCTCTTTGGACGGATCTGCCTCCTACGAGCAGTACTTC
TRBJ2-1,TRBD2,NA,TRBV7-2,CASSLKASGSGNEQFF,TGTGCCAGCAGCTTAAAGGCGAGCGGGAGTGGAAATGAGCAGTTCTTC
TRBJ2-3,TRBD1,NA,TRBV7-2,CASSGDRGDTQYF,TGTGCCAGCAGCGGCGACAGGGGAGATACGCAGTATTTT
TRBJ2-3,NA,many,TRBV20-1,CSAIPGPATDTQYF,TGCAGTGCCATTCCGGGACCAGCGACAGATACGCAGTATTTT
TRBJ2-1,TRBD1,few,TRBV20-1,CSARGTGVSEQFF,TGCAGTGCTAGAGGCACAGGGGTTAGTGAGCAGTTCTTC
TRBJ2-6,NA,many,TRBV30,CAWSVMSNVLTF,TGTGCCTGGTCCGTAATGTCCAACGTCCTGACTTTC
TRBJ2-3,TRBD2,once,TRBV20-1,CCARDEGSGRSDTQYF,TGCTGTGCTAGAGATGAGGGTAGCGGGAGGTCAGATACGCAGTATTTT
TRBJ1-2,TRBD1,many,TRBV12-3/TRBV12-4,CASSRDRGNYGYTF,TGTGCCAGCAGTCGGGACAGGGGTAACTATGGCTACACCTTC
TRBJ2-5,TRBD2,NA,TRBV4-2,CASSQHPGEGPSQETQYF,TGTGCCAGCAGCCAACACCCGGGGGAGGGGCCTTCACAAGAGACCCAGTACTTC
TRBJ1-4,NA,NA,TRBV20-1,CSARDTGTLVEKLFF,TGCAGTGCTAGAGATACGGGGACGCTTGTTGAAAAACTGTTTTTT
TRBJ2-7,NA,NA,TRBV5-1,CASSLAGDLSYEQYF,TGCGCCAGCAGCTTGGCCGGGGACCTCTCCTACGAGCAGTACTTC
TRBJ2-1,NA,NA,TRBV5-4,CASSVRAEFYNEQFF,TGTGCCAGCAGCGTGCGAGCGGAGTTCTACAATGAGCAGTTCTTC
TRBJ2-1,TRBD2,few,TRBV4-1,CASSQDGSRLAAYNEQFF,TGCGCCAGCAGCCAAGATGGATCCCGACTAGCGGCCTACAATGAGCAGTTCTTC
TRBJ1-1,TRBD1,few,TRBV7-2,CASSQGGGRHTEAFF,TGTGCCAGCAGCCAGGGGGGAGGAAGGCACACTGAAGCTTTCTTT
TRBJ2-2,TRBD2,NA,TRBV24-1,CATREPTSGMGTGELFF,TGTGCCACCAGGGAACCGACTAGCGGGATGGGAACCGGGGAGCTGTTTTTT
TRBJ2-3,NA,NA,TRBV6-1,CASSRPPTDTQYF,TGTGCCAGCAGCCGCCCTCCCACAGATACGCAGTATTTT
TRBJ2-2,NA,many,TRBV6-5,CASSSHTGTGELFF,TGTGCCAGCAGTTCCCATACGGGCACCGGGGAGCTGTTTTTT
TRBJ2-1,TRBD2,many,TRBV20-1,CSGLAGVSYNEQFF,TGCAGTGGACTAGCGGGAGTCTCCTACAATGAGCAGTTCTTC
TRBJ2-7,NA,many,TRBV20-1,CSASGYRVSDYEQYF,TGCAGTGCTAGTGGTTACAGGGTTTCAGACTACGAGCAGTACTTC
TRBJ2-2,TRBD1,NA,TRBV7-9,CASSYRGPNTGELFF,TGTGCCAGCAGCTACAGGGGCCCGAACACCGGGGAGCTGTTTTTT
TRBJ2-7,NA,many,TRBV12-3/TRBV12-4,CASSPTPSYEQYF,TGTGCCAGCAGTCCCACACCGTCCTACGAGCAGTACTTC
TRBJ2-3,TRBD2,few,TRBV7-9,CASSFRLALRTDTQYF,TGTGCCAGCAGCTTCCGACTAGCCCTACGCACAGATACGCAGTATTTT
TRBJ1-5,NA,few,TRBV11-2,CASSLAGPNQPQHF,TGTGCCAGCAGCTTAGCAGGACCCAATCAGCCCCAGCATTTT
TRBJ1-4,NA,NA,TRBV20-1,CSAKGGEKLFF,TGCAGTGCCAAAGGGGGTGAAAAACTGTTTTTT
TRBJ1-1,TRBD1,NA,TRBV11-1,CASSLRTGDTEAFF,TGTGCCAGCAGCCTTAGGACAGGGGACACTGAAGCTTTCTTT
TRBJ2-7,TRBD1,NA,TRBV9,CASSPTGQRVSYEQYF,TGTGCCAGCAGCCCCACGGGACAGCGAGTGTCCTACGAGCAGTACTTC
TRBJ2-2,NA,few,TRBV20-1,CSARGVRVAGELFF,TGCAGTGCTAGAGGGGTCAGGGTTGCCGGGGAGCTGTTTTTT
TRBJ2-1,NA,NA,TRBV5-5,CASRPWGRYNEQFF,TGTGCCAGCAGACCCTGGGGGCGGTACAATGAGCAGTTCTTC
TRBJ2-1,TRBD1,NA,TRBV5-1,CASSLGAGQGANEQFF,TGCGCCAGCAGCTTGGGAGCGGGACAGGGGGCAAATGAGCAGTTCTTC
TRBJ2-7,NA,few,TRBV20-1,CSARAPRQVSYEQYF,TGCAGTGCTAGAGCCCCCCGACAGGTATCCTACGAGCAGTACTTC
TRBJ2-3,NA,few,TRBV9,CASSLQGHPKGADTQYF,TGTGCCAGCAGCTTACAAGGACACCCCAAAGGGGCAGATACGCAGTATTTT
TRBJ1-5,NA,few,TRBV20-1,CSAREAVSNQPQHF,TGCAGTGCTAGAGAGGCAGTTAGCAATCAGCCCCAGCATTTT
TRBJ2-5,NA,NA,TRBV12-3/TRBV12-4,CASSPYLLGRETQYF,TGTGCCAGCAGCCCCTATCTACTTGGGAGAGAGACCCAGTACTTC
TRBJ2-1,TRBD2,few,TRBV20-1,CSARDIASGRVDEQFF,TGCAGTGCTAGAGATATTGCTAGCGGGAGGGTCGATGAGCAGTTCTTC